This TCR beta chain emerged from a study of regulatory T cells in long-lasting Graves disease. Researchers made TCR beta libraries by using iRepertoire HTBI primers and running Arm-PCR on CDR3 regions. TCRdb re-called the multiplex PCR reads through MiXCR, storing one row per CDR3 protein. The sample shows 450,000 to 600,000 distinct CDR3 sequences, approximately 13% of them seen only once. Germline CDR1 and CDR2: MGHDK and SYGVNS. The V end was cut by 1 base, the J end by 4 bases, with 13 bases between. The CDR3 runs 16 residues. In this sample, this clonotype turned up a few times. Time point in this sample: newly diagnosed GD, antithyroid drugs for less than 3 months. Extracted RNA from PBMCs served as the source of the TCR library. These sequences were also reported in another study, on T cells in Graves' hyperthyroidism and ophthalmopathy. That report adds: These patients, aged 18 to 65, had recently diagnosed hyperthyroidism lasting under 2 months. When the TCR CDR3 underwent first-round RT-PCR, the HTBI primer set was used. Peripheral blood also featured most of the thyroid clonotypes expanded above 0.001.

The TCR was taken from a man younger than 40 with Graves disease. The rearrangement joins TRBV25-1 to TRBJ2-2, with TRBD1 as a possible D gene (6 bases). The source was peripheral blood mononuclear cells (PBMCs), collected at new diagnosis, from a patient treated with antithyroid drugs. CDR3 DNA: TGTGCCAGCAGTGAATTAGGGCAGGGGAGCACCGGGGAGCTGTTTTTT. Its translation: CASSELGQGSTGELFF.